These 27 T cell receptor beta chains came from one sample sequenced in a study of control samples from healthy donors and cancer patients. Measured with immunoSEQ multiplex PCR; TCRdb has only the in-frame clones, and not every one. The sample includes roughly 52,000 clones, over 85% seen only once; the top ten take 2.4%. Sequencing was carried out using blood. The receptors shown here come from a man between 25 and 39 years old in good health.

CDR3 loop: CASSPGSLETQYF. Here the CDR3 DNA reads TGTGCCAGCAGCCCTGGCTCCCTAGAGACCCAGTACTTC. The V and J genes are TRBV7-8 and TRBJ2-5; D remains ambiguous. The CDR3 has 13 residues. Germline CDR1 reads SGHVS; CDR2 reads FQNEAQ. The V end was cut by 5 bases, the J end by 4 bases, with 11 bases between.

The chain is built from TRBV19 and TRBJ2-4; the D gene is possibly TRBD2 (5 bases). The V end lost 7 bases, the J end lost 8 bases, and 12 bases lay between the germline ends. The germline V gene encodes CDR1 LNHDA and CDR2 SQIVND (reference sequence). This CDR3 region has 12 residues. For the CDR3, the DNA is TGTGCCAGTATTAGCCCCGGGGACATTCAGTACTTC. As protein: CASISPGDIQYF. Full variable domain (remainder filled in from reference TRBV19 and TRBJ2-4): DGGITQSPKYLFRKEGQNVTLSCEQNLNHDAMYWYRQDPGQGLRLIYYSQIVNDFQKGDIAEGYSVSREKKESFPLTVTSAQKNPTAFYLCASISPGDIQYFGAGTRLSVL.

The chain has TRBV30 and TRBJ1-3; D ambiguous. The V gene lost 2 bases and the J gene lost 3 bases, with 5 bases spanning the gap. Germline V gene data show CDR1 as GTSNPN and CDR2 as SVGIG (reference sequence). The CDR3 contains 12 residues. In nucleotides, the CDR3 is TGTGCCTGGAGTTCCAGTGGAAACACCATATATTTT. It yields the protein CAWSSSGNTIYF.

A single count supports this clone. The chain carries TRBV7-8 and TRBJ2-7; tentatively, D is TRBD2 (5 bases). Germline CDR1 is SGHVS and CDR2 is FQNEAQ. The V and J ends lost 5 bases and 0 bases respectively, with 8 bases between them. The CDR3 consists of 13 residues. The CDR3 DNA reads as TGTGCCAGCAGCCAAACTAGCTCCTACGAGCAGTACTTC. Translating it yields CASSQTSSYEQYF.

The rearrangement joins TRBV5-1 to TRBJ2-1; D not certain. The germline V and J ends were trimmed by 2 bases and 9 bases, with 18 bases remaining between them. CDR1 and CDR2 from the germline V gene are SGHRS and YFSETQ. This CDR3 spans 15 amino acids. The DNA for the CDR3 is TGCGCCAGCAGCTTTGGAGACGGAGCTTTTGGTGAGCAGTTCTTC. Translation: CASSFGDGAFGEQFF.

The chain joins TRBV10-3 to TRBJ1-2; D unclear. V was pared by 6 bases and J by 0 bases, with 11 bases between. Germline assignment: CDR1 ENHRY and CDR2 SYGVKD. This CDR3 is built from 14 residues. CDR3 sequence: CAISEGSSNYGYTF. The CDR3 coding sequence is TGTGCCATCAGCGAGGGCAGTTCTAACTATGGCTACACCTTC.

CDR3 sequence (DNA): TGTGCCAGCAGCTTATCCGGAATAGGGGGCACTGAAGCTTTCTTT. Residues: CASSLSGIGGTEAFF. V is TRBV7-3 and J is TRBJ1-1, with a weak D call TRBD1 (6 bases). In germline, CDR1 is SGHTA, CDR2 FQGTGA. V was trimmed by 2 bases and J by 4 bases, leaving 14 bases between them. CDR3 length equals 15 residues. Full variable domain (outside the CDR3, taken from reference TRBV7-3 and TRBJ1-1): GAGVSQTPSNKVTEKGKYVELRCDPISGHTALYWYRQSLGQGPEFLIYFQGTGAADDSGLPNDRFFAVRPEGSVSTLKIQRTERGDSAVYLCASSLSGIGGTEAFFGQGTRLTVV.

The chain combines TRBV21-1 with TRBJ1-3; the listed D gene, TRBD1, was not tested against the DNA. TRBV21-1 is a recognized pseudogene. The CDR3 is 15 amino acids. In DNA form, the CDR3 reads TGTGCCAGCAGCATAACAGGGGGAAGAGGAAACACCATATATTTT. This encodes CASSITGGRGNTIYF.

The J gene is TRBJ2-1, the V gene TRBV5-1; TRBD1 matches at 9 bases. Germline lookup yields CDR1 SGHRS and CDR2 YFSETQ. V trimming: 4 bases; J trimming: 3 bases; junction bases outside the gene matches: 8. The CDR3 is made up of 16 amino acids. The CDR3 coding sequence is TGCGCCAGCAGCCCCAATCCGGGACAGGGCTACAATGAGCAGTTCTTC. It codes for CASSPNPGQGYNEQFF.

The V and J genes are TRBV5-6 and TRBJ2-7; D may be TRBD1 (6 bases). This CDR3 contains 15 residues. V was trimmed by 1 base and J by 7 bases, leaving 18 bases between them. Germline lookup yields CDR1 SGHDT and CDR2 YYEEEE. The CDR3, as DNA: TGTGCCAGCAGCTTGCGATTGCAGGGGTCATGGGAGCAGTACTTC. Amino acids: CASSLRLQGSWEQYF.

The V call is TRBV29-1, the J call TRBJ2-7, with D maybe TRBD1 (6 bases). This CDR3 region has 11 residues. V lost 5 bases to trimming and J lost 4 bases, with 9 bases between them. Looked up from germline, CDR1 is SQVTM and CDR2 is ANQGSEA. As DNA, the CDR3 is TGCAGCGTTCAACAGGGTTACGAGCAGTACTTC. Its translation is CSVQQGYEQYF.

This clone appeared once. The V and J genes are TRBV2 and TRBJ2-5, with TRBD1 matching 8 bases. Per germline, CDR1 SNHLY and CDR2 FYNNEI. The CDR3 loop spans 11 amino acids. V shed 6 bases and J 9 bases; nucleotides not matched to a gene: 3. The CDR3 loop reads CASSQDRAQYF. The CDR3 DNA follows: TGTGCCAGCAGCCAGGACAGGGCCCAGTACTTC.

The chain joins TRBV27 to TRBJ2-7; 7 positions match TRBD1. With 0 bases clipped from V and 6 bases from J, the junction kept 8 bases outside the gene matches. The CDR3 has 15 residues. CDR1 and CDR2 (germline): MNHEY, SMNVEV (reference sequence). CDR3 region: CASSLSRQGVAEQYF. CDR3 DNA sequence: TGTGCCAGCAGTTTATCGCGGCAGGGGGTCGCCGAGCAGTACTTC.

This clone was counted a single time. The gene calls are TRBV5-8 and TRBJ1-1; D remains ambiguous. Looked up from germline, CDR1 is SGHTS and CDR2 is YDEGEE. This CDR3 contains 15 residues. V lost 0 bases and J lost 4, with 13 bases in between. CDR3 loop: CASSLEGYIGTEAFF. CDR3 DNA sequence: TGTGCCAGCAGCTTGGAAGGGTACATAGGCACTGAAGCTTTCTTT.

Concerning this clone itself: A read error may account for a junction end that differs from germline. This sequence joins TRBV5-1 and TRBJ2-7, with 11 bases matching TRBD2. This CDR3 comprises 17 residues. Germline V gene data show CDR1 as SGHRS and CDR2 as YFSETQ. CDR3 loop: CARSRGGVAGGDDEQYF. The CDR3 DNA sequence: TGCGCCCGCAGCAGGGGGGGGGTAGCGGGAGGGGACGACGAGCAGTACTTC. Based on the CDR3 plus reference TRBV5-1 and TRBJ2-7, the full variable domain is KAGVTQTPRYLIKTRGQQVTLSCSPISGHRSVSWYQQTPGQGLQFLFEYFSETQRNKGNFPGRFSGRQFSNSRSEMNVSTLELGDSALYLCARSRGGVAGGDDEQYFGPGTRLTVT.

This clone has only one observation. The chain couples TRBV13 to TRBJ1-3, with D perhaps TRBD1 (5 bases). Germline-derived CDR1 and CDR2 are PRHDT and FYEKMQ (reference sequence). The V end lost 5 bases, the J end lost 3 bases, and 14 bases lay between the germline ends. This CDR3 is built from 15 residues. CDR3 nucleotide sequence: TGTGCCAGCAGCCCCCAGGGATGGTTTGGAAACACCATATATTTT. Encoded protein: CASSPQGWFGNTIYF.

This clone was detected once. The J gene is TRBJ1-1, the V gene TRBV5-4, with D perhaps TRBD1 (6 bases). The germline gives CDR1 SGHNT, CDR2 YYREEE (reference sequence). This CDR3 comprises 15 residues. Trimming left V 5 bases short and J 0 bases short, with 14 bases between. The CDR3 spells CASSGQGLMNTEAFF. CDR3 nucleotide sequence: TGTGCCAGCAGTGGTCAGGGGTTAATGAACACTGAAGCTTTCTTT.

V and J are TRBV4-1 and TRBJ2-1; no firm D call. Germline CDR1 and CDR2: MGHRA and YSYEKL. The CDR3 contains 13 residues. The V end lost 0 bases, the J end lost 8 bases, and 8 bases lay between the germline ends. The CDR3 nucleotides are TGCGCCAGCAGCCAAGAGCTGGGCGATGAGCAGTTCTTC. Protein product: CASSQELGDEQFF.

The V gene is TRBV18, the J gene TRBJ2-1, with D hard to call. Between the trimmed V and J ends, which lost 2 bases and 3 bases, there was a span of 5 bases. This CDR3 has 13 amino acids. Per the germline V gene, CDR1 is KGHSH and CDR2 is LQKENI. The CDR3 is CASSPTVYNEQFF. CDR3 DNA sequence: TGTGCCAGCTCACCAACAGTCTACAATGAGCAGTTCTTC.

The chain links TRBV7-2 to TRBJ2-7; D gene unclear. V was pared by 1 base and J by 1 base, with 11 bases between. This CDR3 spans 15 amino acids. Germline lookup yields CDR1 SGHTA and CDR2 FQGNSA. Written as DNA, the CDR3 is TGTGCCAGCAGCTTAGGCGGCCAAGCGTCCTACGAGCAGTACTTC. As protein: CASSLGGQASYEQYF. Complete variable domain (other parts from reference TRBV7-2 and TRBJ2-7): GAGVSQSPSNKVTEKGKDVELRCDPISGHTALYWYRQSLGQGLEFLIYFQGNSAPDKSGLPSDRFSAERTGGSVSTLTIQRTQQEDSAVYLCASSLGGQASYEQYFGPGTRLTVT.

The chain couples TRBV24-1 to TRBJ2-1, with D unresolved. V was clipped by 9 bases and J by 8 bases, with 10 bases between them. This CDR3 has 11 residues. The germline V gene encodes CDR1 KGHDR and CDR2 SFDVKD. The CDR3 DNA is TGTGCCACCTCTCGCCTCTATGAGCAGTTCTTC. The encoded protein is CATSRLYEQFF.

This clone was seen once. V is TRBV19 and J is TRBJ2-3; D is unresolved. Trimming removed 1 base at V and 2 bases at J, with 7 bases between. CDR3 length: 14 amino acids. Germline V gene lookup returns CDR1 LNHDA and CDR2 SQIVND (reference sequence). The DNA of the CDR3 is TGTGCCAGTAGTATAGCGTCACTCACAGATACGCAGTATTTT. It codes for CASSIASLTDTQYF.

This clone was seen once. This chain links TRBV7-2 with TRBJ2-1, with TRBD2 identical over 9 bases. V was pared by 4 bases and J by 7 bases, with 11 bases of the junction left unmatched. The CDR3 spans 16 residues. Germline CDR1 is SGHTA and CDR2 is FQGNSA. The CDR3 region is CASSSMFAGGRNEQFF. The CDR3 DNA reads TGTGCCAGCAGCTCCATGTTCGCGGGAGGGCGAAATGAGCAGTTCTTC.

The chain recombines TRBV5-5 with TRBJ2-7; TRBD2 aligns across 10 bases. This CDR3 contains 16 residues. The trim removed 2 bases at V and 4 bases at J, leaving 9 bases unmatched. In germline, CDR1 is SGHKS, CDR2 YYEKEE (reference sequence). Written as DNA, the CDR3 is TGTGCCAGCAGCTTCTCCACTAGCGGGACCTCATACGAGCAGTACTTC. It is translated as CASSFSTSGTSYEQYF.

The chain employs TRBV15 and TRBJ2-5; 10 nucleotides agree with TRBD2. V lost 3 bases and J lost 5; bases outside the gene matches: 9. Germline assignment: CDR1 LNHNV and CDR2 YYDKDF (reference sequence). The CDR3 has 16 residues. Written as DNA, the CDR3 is TGTGCCACCAGCAGGAGTCTAAGCGGGAGGGGGGAGACCCAGTACTTC. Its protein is CATSRSLSGRGETQYF.

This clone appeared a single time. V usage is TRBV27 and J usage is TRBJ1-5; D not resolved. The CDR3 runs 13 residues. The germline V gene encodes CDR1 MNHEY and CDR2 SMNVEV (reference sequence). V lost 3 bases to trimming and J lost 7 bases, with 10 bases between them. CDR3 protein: CASSLEGEQPQHF. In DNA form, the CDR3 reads TGTGCCAGCAGTTTGGAGGGCGAGCAGCCCCAGCATTTT.

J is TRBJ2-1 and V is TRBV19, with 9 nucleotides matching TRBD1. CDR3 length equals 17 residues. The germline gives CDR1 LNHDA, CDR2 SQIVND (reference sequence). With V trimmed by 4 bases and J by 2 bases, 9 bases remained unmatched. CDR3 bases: TGTGCCAGTAGTAACCCCGGGACAGGGAGGCCCTACAATGAGCAGTTCTTC. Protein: CASSNPGTGRPYNEQFF.